Below are 13 T cell receptor beta chains sequenced from a single sample in a study of technical replicates of blood from several donors. Profiled with immunoSEQ multiplex PCR; TCRdb holds only in-frame clones, not every one. Of about 69,000 clones listed, about 87% were seen once; the top ten hold 4.6%. Specimen: PBMCs. These receptors were taken from a human donor in good health. Some clones in this sample may be carry-over from other donors' samples.

The chain is built from TRBV9 and TRBJ1-5; D might be TRBD1 (5 bases). V was shortened by 5 bases and J by 0 bases, with 9 bases between the two germline ends. CDR3 length equals 14 residues. Germline V CDR1 and CDR2: SGDLS, YYNGEE. This chain's CDR3 is CASSVGGSNQPQHF. CDR3 nucleotides: TGTGCCAGCAGTGTCGGGGGTAGCAATCAGCCCCAGCATTTT.

The J gene is TRBJ1-2, the V gene TRBV6-6; D not certain. Trimming removed 8 bases from V and 6 bases from J, with 19 bases in between. Germline CDR1 is MNHNY and CDR2 is SVGAGI (reference sequence). This CDR3 contains 14 residues. CDR3 loop: CASSEGSGRDGYTF. In DNA form, the CDR3 reads TGTGCCAGCTCCGAGGGCAGTGGGAGGGATGGCTACACCTTC.

V is TRBV5-1 and J is TRBJ2-3, with 7 bases matching TRBD2. V gave up 4 bases and J gave up 4 bases; unmatched junction bases: 9. Germline-derived CDR1 and CDR2 are SGHRS and YFSETQ. This CDR3 region has 15 residues. CDR3 coding DNA: TGCGCCAGCAGCCCGGGGCGGGGGTTGGCAGATACGCAGTATTTT. Protein product: CASSPGRGLADTQYF.

The chain has TRBV7-9 and TRBJ1-4; D is perhaps TRBD1 (5 bases). Germline CDR1 and CDR2: SEHNR and FQNEAQ (reference sequence). The V and J ends lost 1 base and 7 bases respectively, with 16 bases between them. The CDR3 loop spans 16 amino acids. The CDR3 DNA is TGTGCCAGCAGCTTAGGGCCTTCAGGGCGAAGTGAAAAACTGTTTTTT. It encodes CASSLGPSGRSEKLFF.

V and J are TRBV4-3 and TRBJ2-7, with D possibly being TRBD2 (5 bases). The CDR3 spans 15 residues. Germline lookup yields CDR1 LGHNA and CDR2 YSLEER. V lost 1 base to trimming and J lost 2 bases, with 12 bases between them. As DNA, the CDR3 is TGCGCCAGCAGCCAAGTTGAGGGAGAACCCTACGAGCAGTACTTC. Its protein is CASSQVEGEPYEQYF.

This clone was counted only a few times. The rearrangement joins TRBV6-4 to TRBJ2-6, with D tentatively TRBD2 (6 bases). The CDR3 spans 15 residues. Trimming stripped 2 bases from V and 1 base from J, with 6 bases between. Germline CDR1 MRHNA, CDR2 SNTAGT. CDR3 loop: CASSDGGSGANVLTF. DNA for the CDR3: TGTGCCAGCAGTGACGGGGGGTCTGGGGCCAACGTCCTGACTTTC.

This clone appeared once. The CDR3 spells CASSVGTGHGNYGYTF. The DNA for the CDR3 is TGTGCCAGCAGCGTAGGGACAGGGCACGGTAACTATGGCTACACCTTC. The J gene is TRBJ1-2, the V gene TRBV9, with TRBD1 matching 8 bases. The CDR3 covers 16 residues. The ends lost 0 bases at V and 1 base at J; junction bases unmatched: 5. The germline V gene encodes CDR1 SGDLS and CDR2 YYNGEE.

The chain links TRBV6-5 to TRBJ2-1, with TRBD2 matching 8 bases. The CDR3 sequence is 15 residues long. The germline V gene encodes CDR1 MNHEY and CDR2 SVGAGI. Trimming took 8 bases from V and 10 from J; bases not matched to a gene: 16. CDR3 sequence (DNA): TGTGCCAGCGAACGAGCCACAGCGGGAGTTGGGGAGCAGTTCTTC. This translates into CASERATAGVGEQFF.

This clone has just one count. The chain joins TRBV30 to TRBJ1-2; D possibly corresponds to TRBD1 (5 bases). The germline gives CDR1 GTSNPN, CDR2 SVGIG (reference sequence). The V and J ends lost 2 bases and 6 bases respectively, with 10 bases between them. The CDR3 has 12 amino acids. The CDR3 spells CAWSTRVDGYTF. CDR3 DNA sequence: TGTGCCTGGAGTACCAGGGTCGATGGCTACACCTTC.

Only one count was recorded for this clone. CDR3 nucleotides: TGTGCCAGCAGTCAAACAGGCTTACGAACCTACGAGCAGTACTTC. As protein: CASSQTGLRTYEQYF. V and J are TRBV27 and TRBJ2-7; the D gene is possibly TRBD1 (5 bases). This CDR3 spans 15 amino acids. Trimming took off 5 bases at V and 2 bases at J, with 16 bases between the two ends. In germline, CDR1 is MNHEY, CDR2 SMNVEV (reference sequence).

V usage is TRBV2 and J usage is TRBJ2-7; TRBD1 might be the D (6 bases). V dropped 4 bases and J dropped 7 bases, with 8 bases sitting between them. Germline V gene data show CDR1 as SNHLY and CDR2 as FYNNEI. There are 11 residues in the CDR3. CDR3 sequence (DNA): TGTGCCAGCAGTGGACAGGCTGAGCAGTACTTC. Translation gives CASSGQAEQYF.

The sample holds a few counts of this clone. This chain links TRBV25-1 with TRBJ2-2; TRBD2 is a possible D gene (5 bases). Germline-derived CDR1 and CDR2 are MGHDK and SYGVNS. V was trimmed by 4 bases and J by 5 bases, leaving 8 bases between them. This CDR3 is 13 amino acids long. The DNA for the CDR3 is TGTGCCAGCAGTGTGGCGGGTACCGGGGAGCTGTTTTTT. Its protein is CASSVAGTGELFF.

The V and J genes are TRBV7-8 and TRBJ2-5, with a tentative D call TRBD2 (7 bases). CDR1 is SGHVS, CDR2 FQNEAQ, per germline. Trimming pared 8 bases from V and 5 bases from J, leaving 15 bases between. This CDR3 is built from 13 residues. In DNA, the CDR3 is TGTGCCAGCCCGGAGGGGGGGCTCGAGACCCAGTACTTC. Translation gives CASPEGGLETQYF. The variable domain in full, with the rest retrieved from reference TRBV7-8 and TRBJ2-5, is GAGVSQSPRYKVAKRGQDVALRCDPISGHVSLFWYQQALGQGPEFLTYFQNEAQLDKSGLPSDRFFAERPEGSVSTLKIQRTQQEDSAVYLCASPEGGLETQYFGPGTRLLVL.